These 8 T cell receptor beta chains were sequenced from one sample in a study of shared clonotypes between healthy human individuals. Assay: immunoSEQ multiplex PCR; the TCRdb copy retains only in-frame clones and omits some. The sample includes around 1.5 million clones, approximately 98% seen only once; the top ten take around 0.47%. The specimen was naive CD4+ T cells sorted from blood. Described subset: CD45RA+ positively selected. These receptors came from a man aged 25-40 years in good health.

The rearrangement links TRBV5-4 to TRBJ2-7, with D tentatively TRBD1 or TRBD2 (5 bases each). The CDR3 has 14 amino acids. The germline CDR1 and CDR2 sequences are SGHNT and YYREEE (reference sequence). V was clipped by 4 bases and J by 4 bases, with 15 bases between them. In nucleotides, the CDR3 is TGTGCCAGCAGCACCGCCGGGGCCTTATACGAGCAGTACTTC. This translates into CASSTAGALYEQYF.

With respect to this clone: Other DNA sequences of this sample code for an identical CDR3. The chain carries TRBV29-1 and TRBJ2-1, with 11 bases aligning to TRBD2. CDR3 length: 13 amino acids. The germline gives CDR1 SQVTM, CDR2 ANQGSEA. The V gene end was trimmed by 4 bases and the J gene end by 10 bases; junction bases not matched to a gene: 6. CDR3 sequence (DNA): TGCAGCGTTGGGGGGCTAGCGGGAGGAGAGCAGTTCTTC. Translation: CSVGGLAGGEQFF.

V and J are TRBV5-4 and TRBJ2-1; no reliable D call. Germline CDR1 reads SGHNT; CDR2 reads YYREEE (reference sequence). The V and J ends lost 0 bases and 0 bases respectively, with 7 bases between them. The CDR3 is 15 residues long. CDR3 in DNA: TGTGCCAGCAGCTTGGTCAGCCTCTCCTACAATGAGCAGTTCTTC. It translates to CASSLVSLSYNEQFF.

This clone has a handful of counts. This sample includes further DNA sequences coding for the same CDR3. This chain uses TRBV28 with TRBJ1-1; no clear D gene. The CDR3 covers 10 residues. The germline gives CDR1 MDHEN, CDR2 SYDVKM. The V end lost 6 bases, the J end lost 2 bases, and 1 base lay between the germline ends. The CDR3 protein is CASRNTEAFF. DNA of the CDR3: TGTGCCAGCAGAAACACTGAAGCTTTCTTT.

The rearrangement links TRBV11-3 to TRBJ2-1, with D possibly TRBD2 on 6 matching bases. The V end was cut by 1 base, the J end by 6 bases, with 10 bases between. Germline V gene sequence: CDR1 SGHNT, CDR2 YENEEA. This CDR3 has 14 residues. CDR3 sequence: CASSLGLAFNEQFF. The CDR3 DNA follows: TGTGCCAGCAGCTTAGGGCTAGCGTTCAATGAGCAGTTCTTC.

This clone came up once. The chain recombines TRBV15 with TRBJ2-5; the D gene is possibly TRBD2 (6 bases). Trimming pared 1 base from V and 0 bases from J, leaving 9 bases between. Germline V CDR1 and CDR2: LNHNV, YYDKDF (reference sequence). This CDR3 contains 15 residues. The CDR3 spells CATSRAGEYQETQYF. The CDR3 DNA reads TGTGCCACCAGCAGAGCGGGGGAGTACCAAGAGACCCAGTACTTC.

In DNA form, the CDR3 reads TGTGCCAGCAGCGGGCTAGCGGGAGCCATCGATGAGCAGTTCTTC. It translates to CASSGLAGAIDEQFF. The chain links TRBV11-2 to TRBJ2-1; 10 bases align to TRBD2. The germline gives CDR1 SGHAT, CDR2 FQNNGV. The CDR3 totals 15 residues. With 5 bases clipped from V and 8 bases from J, the junction kept 9 bases outside the gene matches.

The chain is built from TRBV5-6 and TRBJ2-3, with 8 bases aligning to TRBD2. Germline CDR1 reads SGHDT; CDR2 reads YYEEEE. This CDR3 spans 17 amino acids. J lost 4 bases, V lost 5 bases, and 15 bases had no gene match. CDR3 nucleotide sequence: TGTGCCAGCAGTCGTCTCTTCCCGGGACTAGAGGCAGATACGCAGTATTTT. Translated, it gives CASSRLFPGLEADTQYF. Together with reference TRBV5-6 and TRBJ2-3, the CDR3 gives the full variable domain: DAGVTQSPTHLIKTRGQQVTLRCSPKSGHDTVSWYQQALGQGPQFIFQYYEEEERQRGNFPDRFSGHQFPNYSSELNVNALLLGDSALYLCASSRLFPGLEADTQYFGPGTRLTVL.